One and the same sample provided the 15 T cell receptor beta chains below, sequenced in a study of regulatory T cells in long-lasting Graves disease (TCRdb year 2021). The method behind the library was multiplex PCR. The instrument given in TCRdb is Illumina HiSeq 4000. TCR beta libraries were built with iRepertoire HTBI primers and Arm-PCR amplification of CDR3 regions. TCRdb redid the processing of the public reads, applying fastp at Q25 and MiXCR, and retained in-frame beta chains. Each CDR3 protein appears once, grouped with its most common genes and DNA. For this sample the table gives some 560,000 distinct CDR3 sequences, of which about 16% were detected only once. The ten largest clones add up to approximately 25% of the sample. Sample time point, as interpreted from the label and publication: newly diagnosed GD, antithyroid drugs for less than 3 months. For both TCR sequencing and RNA sequencing, RNA was extracted from PBMCs in TRIzol.

The sample was also reused in another study, on T cells in Graves' hyperthyroidism and ophthalmopathy.

The sample here was peripheral blood mononuclear cells (PBMCs), taken at new diagnosis, from a patient treated with antithyroid drugs. All receptors derive from a woman aged 35-65 years with Graves disease. Donor details come from another sample of the same person, matched by shared clones.

The genes are TRBV7-8 and TRBJ1-6, with D uncertain. The CDR3 is 15 residues long. Germline values: CDR1 SGHVS, CDR2 FQNEAQ. Trimming stripped 5 bases from V and 6 bases from J, with 14 bases between. The CDR3 reads CASSTVQRTNSPLHF. CDR3 DNA: TGTGCCAGCAGCACCGTACAGAGGACTAATTCACCCCTCCACTTT.

The chain links TRBV10-3 to TRBJ2-2; D not resolved. The germline V gene has CDR1 ENHRY and CDR2 SYGVKD. CDR3 length: 15 amino acids. V lost 7 bases to trimming and J lost 2 bases, with 14 bases between them. Here the CDR3 DNA reads TGTGCCATCACGGCCCAGGCTGAAAACACCGGGGAGCTGTTTTTT. Its translation is CAITAQAENTGELFF.

This clonotype was recorded many times. This chain uses TRBV12-5 with TRBJ2-3; D is undetermined. The CDR3 runs 12 residues. The germline gives CDR1 LGHNT, CDR2 FRNRAP. Trimming left V 3 bases short and J 6 bases short, with 7 bases between. The CDR3 loop is CASGLTGDTQYF. The CDR3 nucleotides read TGTGCTAGTGGTTTAACCGGTGATACGCAGTATTTT.

This clonotype was seen many times. J is TRBJ2-3 and V is TRBV27; D is uncertain. V was pared by 3 bases and J by 0 bases, with 10 bases between. The V gene's germline CDR1 is MNHEY and CDR2 SMNVEV (reference sequence). The CDR3 spans 15 residues. CDR3 coding DNA: TGTGCCAGCAGTTTCAGCTCGACTAGCACAGATACGCAGTATTTT. Translating it yields CASSFSSTSTDTQYF.

This clonotype occurred many times. The V call is TRBV6-1, the J call TRBJ2-1; D remains ambiguous. Trimming stripped 2 bases from V and 0 bases from J, with 8 bases between. The CDR3 has 15 amino acids. Germline V gene data show CDR1 as MNHNS and CDR2 as SASEGT. The CDR3 sequence is CASSELLLSYNEQFF. The CDR3 bases are TGTGCCAGCAGTGAATTACTACTCTCCTACAATGAGCAGTTCTTC.

There are many counts of this clonotype. The chain links TRBV28 to TRBJ2-7; a possible D gene is TRBD2 (7 bases). Between the trimmed V and J ends, which lost 6 bases and 3 bases, there was a span of 12 bases. This CDR3 has 13 residues. Germline CDR1 reads MDHEN; CDR2 reads SYDVKM. CDR3 loop: CASRGGGLYEQYF. DNA of the CDR3: TGTGCCAGCAGAGGGGGGGGCCTCTACGAGCAGTACTTC.

This clonotype was counted ten times or more. The rearrangement joins TRBV30 to TRBJ1-6; weak D call: TRBD1 (5 bases). CDR3 length equals 14 residues. V lost 2 bases and J lost 7, with 12 bases in between. From germline, CDR1 is GTSNPN and CDR2 SVGIG (reference sequence). Here the CDR3 reads CAWSIGQGNSPLHF. The CDR3 coding sequence is TGTGCCTGGAGTATCGGTCAGGGAAATTCACCCCTCCACTTT.

Only a few counts were recorded for this clonotype. V is TRBV7-9 and J is TRBJ1-1; D not resolved. The CDR3 spans 14 residues. V was trimmed by 2 bases and J by 3 bases, leaving 10 bases between them. Looked up from germline, CDR1 is SEHNR and CDR2 is FQNEAQ (reference sequence). The CDR3 loop is CASSLSGSDTEAFF. CDR3 in DNA: TGTGCCAGCAGCTTATCCGGGTCGGACACTGAAGCTTTCTTT.

This clonotype was detected many times. The chain uses TRBV28 and TRBJ2-1; TRBD1 aligns across 10 bases. This CDR3 is 14 amino acids long. Germline lookup yields CDR1 MDHEN and CDR2 SYDVKM. The V segment lost 6 bases and the J segment 7 bases; nucleotides outside the gene matches: 6. The CDR3 loop reads CASSDRDRGNEQFF. The CDR3, as DNA: TGTGCCAGCAGCGACCGGGACAGGGGAAATGAGCAGTTCTTC.

This clonotype was found a few times. A junction end diverges from the germline sequence, so it may reflect a read error. This CDR3 reads CASRPTVNTEAFF. The CDR3 DNA reads as TGCGCCAGCAGACCCACAGTGAACACTGAAGCTTTCTTT. The rearrangement links TRBV12-3 or TRBV12-4 to TRBJ1-1; D not certain. This CDR3 has 13 residues.

This chain uses TRBV4-1 with TRBJ2-7; D is unresolved. The CDR3 extends over 15 amino acids. The V gene's germline CDR1 is MGHRA and CDR2 YSYEKL. Trimming left V 2 bases short and J 1 base short, with 12 bases between. This CDR3 reads CASSQSTALSYEQYF. In nucleotides, the CDR3 is TGCGCCAGCAGCCAATCGACGGCCCTTTCCTACGAGCAGTACTTC.

This clonotype appeared many times. The chain carries TRBV5-4 and TRBJ2-3; TRBD2 matches at 10 bases. Germline CDR1 SGHNT, CDR2 YYREEE (reference sequence). There are 16 residues in the CDR3. The V gene end was trimmed by 4 bases and the J gene end by 5 bases; junction bases not matched to a gene: 10. This CDR3 is CASSGGTSVELDTQYF. As DNA, the CDR3 is TGTGCCAGCAGCGGAGGGACTAGCGTGGAGCTAGATACGCAGTATTTT.

In its sample, this clonotype was seen many times. V and J are TRBV2 and TRBJ2-3; D ambiguous. The CDR3 covers 10 residues. CDR1 SNHLY and CDR2 FYNNEI come from the germline V gene. Trimming took 8 bases from V and 11 from J, leaving 11 bases between them. CDR3 in amino acids: CASSLNRQYF. CDR3 nucleotides: TGTGCCAGCTCCTTAAACAGGCAGTATTTT.

In this sample, this clonotype turned up many times. The chain combines TRBV11-2 with TRBJ2-3; D may be TRBD1 (6 bases). Germline-derived CDR1 and CDR2 are SGHAT and FQNNGV. The ends were cut back, 4 bases at V and 4 bases at J, with 15 bases in the middle. The CDR3 has 15 amino acids. The CDR3 DNA follows: TGTGCCAGCAGCTCCTATGGCAGGGGCGCAGATACGCAGTATTTT. It yields the protein CASSSYGRGADTQYF.

CDR3 coding DNA: TGTGCCAGCAGCTTAGCGAAGGGAGGGGCACACTATGGCTACACCTTC. Translating it yields CASSLAKGGAHYGYTF. This chain joins TRBV7-6 and TRBJ1-2; perhaps TRBD1 as D (5 bases). V shed 0 bases and J shed 3 bases, with 14 bases lying between them. The CDR3 length is 16 residues. From germline, CDR1 is SGHVS and CDR2 FNYEAQ. The variable domain in full, completed from reference TRBV7-6 and TRBJ1-2, reads GAGVSQSPRYKVTKRGQDVALRCDPISGHVSLYWYRQALGQGPEFLTYFNYEAQQDKSGLPNDRFSAERPEGSISTLTIQRTEQRDSAMYRCASSLAKGGAHYGYTFGSGTRLTVV.